This T cell receptor (beta chain) was profiled in a study of T-cell memory formation after mild COVID-19. General study points: Most CD4+ clones that shrank were in CM and EM, while CD8+ ones turned up in EMRA. Later expanders leaned toward CD4+, whereas clones contracting from day 15 to 85 were balanced CD4/CD8. Cross-reactive memory seemingly joined, as some responding clones were found in pre-infection memory.

TCRdb reprocessed the 5' RACE reads with MiXCR, giving one entry per CDR3 protein. The sample records 120,000 or so distinct CDR3 sequences, about 18% being singletons. Worth noting for this clonotype: What it binds is unknown.

The ends were cut back, 6 bases at V and 8 bases at J, with 21 bases in the middle. The CDR3 length is 15 residues. Germline values: CDR1 LNHNV, CDR2 YYDKDF (reference sequence). The receptor was isolated from a man aged 18 to 30 who had mild COVID-19 (a few samples of this study predate the infection). Cell type and time point are not known. The source material was PBMCs or a T cell subset sorted from them (not recorded which). The V and J genes are TRBV15 and TRBJ2-3; a weak D match, TRBD1 (6 bases). This chain's CDR3 is CATRNGGQGQGTQYF. The DNA of the CDR3 is TGTGCCACCAGGAACGGAGGCCAGGGGCAAGGTACGCAGTATTTT.